These 4 T cell receptor beta chains came from one sample sequenced in a study of T cell repertoires in cytomegalovirus infection. The antigens for these receptors are not known. TCRdb ran MiXCR on the reads and lists one entry per CDR3 protein. The sample yields a few hundred thousand distinct CDR3 sequences, 25% seen once. Sequencing was performed on cultured PBMCs, taken from culture after CMV antigen stimulation. The receptors here all came from a human donor in good health (CMV status not recorded). Some clones in this sample may be carry-over from other donors' samples.

The CDR3 region is CASSLYGTSGSDEQFF. The DNA of the CDR3 is TGCGCCAGCAGCTTGTATGGGACTAGCGGCTCTGATGAGCAGTTCTTC. The chain links TRBV5-1 to TRBJ2-1, with 11 bases aligning to TRBD2. CDR1 is SGHRS and CDR2 is YFSETQ in the germline V gene. The CDR3 consists of 16 residues. Losses at the gene ends were 1 base for V and 8 bases for J; bases not matched to a gene: 8.

This sequence joins TRBV6-1 and TRBJ2-3; D call uncertain. CDR3 size: 13 residues. Germline CDR1 reads MNHNS; CDR2 reads SASEGT. V lost 7 bases and J lost 4, with 12 bases in between. Here the CDR3 reads CASKVPSPDTQYF. In DNA form, the CDR3 reads TGTGCCAGCAAGGTCCCCAGCCCAGATACGCAGTATTTT.

This chain joins TRBV6-6 and TRBJ2-7; 9 bases fit TRBD1. V lost 6 bases to trimming and J lost 4 bases; unmatched junction nucleotides: 4. CDR1 is MNHNY, CDR2 SVGAGI, per germline (reference sequence). The CDR3 spans 13 residues. The CDR3 spells CASRGTGMYEQYF. The CDR3 nucleotides read TGTGCCAGCAGGGGGACAGGGATGTACGAGCAGTACTTC.

This clonotype turned up a few times. V and J are TRBV12-3 or TRBV12-4 and TRBJ2-7, with TRBD2 matching over 8 bases. The J segment lost 4 bases and the V segment lost 3 bases, leaving 14 bases of the junction unmatched. The CDR3 sequence is 17 residues long. The CDR3, as DNA: TGTGCCAGCAGTTTTGATTTGAGCGGGAGTCAGGCGTACGAGCAGTACTTC. Protein sequence: CASSFDLSGSQAYEQYF.